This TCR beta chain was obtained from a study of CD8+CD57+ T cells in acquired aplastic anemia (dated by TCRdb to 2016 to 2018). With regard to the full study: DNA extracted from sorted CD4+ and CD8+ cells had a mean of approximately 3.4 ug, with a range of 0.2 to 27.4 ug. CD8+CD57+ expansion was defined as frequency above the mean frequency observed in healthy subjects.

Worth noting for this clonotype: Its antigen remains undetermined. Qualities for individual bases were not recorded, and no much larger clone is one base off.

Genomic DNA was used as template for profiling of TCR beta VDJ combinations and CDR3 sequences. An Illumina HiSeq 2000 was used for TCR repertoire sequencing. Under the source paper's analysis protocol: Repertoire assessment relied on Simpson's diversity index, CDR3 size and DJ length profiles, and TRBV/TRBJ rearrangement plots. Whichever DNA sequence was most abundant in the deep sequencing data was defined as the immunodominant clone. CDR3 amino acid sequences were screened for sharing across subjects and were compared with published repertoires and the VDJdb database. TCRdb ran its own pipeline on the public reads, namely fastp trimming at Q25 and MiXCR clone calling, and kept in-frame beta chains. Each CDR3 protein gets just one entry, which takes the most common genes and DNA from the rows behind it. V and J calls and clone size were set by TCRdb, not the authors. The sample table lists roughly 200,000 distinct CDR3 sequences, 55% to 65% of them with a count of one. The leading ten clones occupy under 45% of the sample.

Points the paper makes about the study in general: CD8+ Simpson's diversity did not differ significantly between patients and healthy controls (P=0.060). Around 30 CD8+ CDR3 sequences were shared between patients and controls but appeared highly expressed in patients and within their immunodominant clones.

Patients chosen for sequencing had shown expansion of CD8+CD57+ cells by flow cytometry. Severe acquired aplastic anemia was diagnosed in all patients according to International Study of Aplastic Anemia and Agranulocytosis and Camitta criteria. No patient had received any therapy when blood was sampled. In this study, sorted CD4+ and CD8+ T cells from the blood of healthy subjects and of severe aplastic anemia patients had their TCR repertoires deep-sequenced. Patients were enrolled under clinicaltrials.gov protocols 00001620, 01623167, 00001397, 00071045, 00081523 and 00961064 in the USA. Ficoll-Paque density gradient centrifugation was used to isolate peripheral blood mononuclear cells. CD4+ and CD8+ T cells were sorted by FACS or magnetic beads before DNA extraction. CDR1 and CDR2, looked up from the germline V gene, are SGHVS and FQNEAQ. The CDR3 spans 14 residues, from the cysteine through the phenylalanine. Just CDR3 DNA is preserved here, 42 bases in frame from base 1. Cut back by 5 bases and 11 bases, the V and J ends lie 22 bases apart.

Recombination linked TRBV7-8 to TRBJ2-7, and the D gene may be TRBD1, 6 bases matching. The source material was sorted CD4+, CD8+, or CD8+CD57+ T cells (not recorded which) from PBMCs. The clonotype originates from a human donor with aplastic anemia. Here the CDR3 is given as CASSRIQSRGPEYF. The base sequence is TGTGCCAGCAGCCGTATACAAAGCAGGGGACCGGAGTACTTC.